The 22 T cell receptor beta chains below were found in one sample sequenced in a study of immune cell composition in non-small cell lung cancer. The repertoire was sequenced with immunoSEQ multiplex PCR; TCRdb's copy has only in-frame clones and lacks some. This table has under 3,500 clones, 80% to 85% appearing once. Normal lung sampling was at least 3 cm from the tumour, as distant as possible. Sequenced material: non-adjacent lung tissue. Every receptor here comes from a human donor with non-small cell lung cancer.

This clone occurred once. The chain has TRBV29-1 and TRBJ1-1; 9 bases are a match to TRBD1. The CDR3 has 14 residues. Germline CDR1 is SQVTM and CDR2 is ANQGSEA. V lost 6 bases, J lost 4 bases, and 9 bases stayed unmatched. In DNA, the CDR3 is TGCAGCGTCGTGGAGACAGGGGGGTTCACTGAAGCTTTCTTT. Encoded protein: CSVVETGGFTEAFF.

The gene calls are TRBV19 and TRBJ2-7; weak D call: TRBD1 (5 bases). Trimming cost V 1 base and J 1 base, with 11 bases left between them. Germline values: CDR1 LNHDA, CDR2 SQIVND (reference sequence). The CDR3 totals 15 residues. CDR3 in amino acids: CASSIGGQGSYEQYF. The CDR3 bases are TGTGCCAGTAGTATAGGTGGGCAGGGATCCTACGAGCAGTACTTC.

CDR3 in DNA: TGTGCCAGCAGCTTAACGGTACTACCAAACACAGATACGCAGTATTTT. Its translation is CASSLTVLPNTDTQYF. The V gene is TRBV7-3, the J gene TRBJ2-3; D remains ambiguous. Deletions cut 0 bases from V and 2 bases from J, with 12 bases between. The CDR3 consists of 16 residues. The germline CDR1 and CDR2 sequences are SGHTA and FQGTGA.

The gene calls are TRBV6-5 and TRBJ2-7; maybe TRBD1 (6 bases). Germline V gene data show CDR1 as MNHEY and CDR2 as SVGAGI. V was shortened by 0 bases and J by 3 bases, with 12 bases between the two germline ends. The CDR3 loop spans 15 amino acids. The CDR3 reads CASSYSGARGYEQYF. DNA for the CDR3: TGTGCCAGCAGTTACTCGGGCGCCAGGGGCTACGAGCAGTACTTC.

Only one count was recorded for this clone. This rearrangement joins TRBV7-2 to TRBJ2-6, with 12 bases aligning to TRBD1. The CDR3 runs to 19 residues. Germline CDR1 is SGHTA and CDR2 is FQGNSA. V dropped 0 bases and J dropped 0; count of bases not matched to a gene: 3. CDR3 in amino acids: CASSLAGTGGASGANVLTF. The CDR3 region has the DNA TGTGCCAGCAGCTTAGCCGGGACAGGGGGCGCCTCTGGGGCCAACGTCCTGACTTTC.

This clone is a singleton in its sample. The chain is built from TRBV19 and TRBJ2-7; 9 nucleotides match TRBD1. This CDR3 region has 13 residues. V dropped 5 bases and J dropped 3; count of bases not matched to a gene: 2. Germline V CDR1 and CDR2: LNHDA, SQIVND (reference sequence). This CDR3 is CASSVTGGYEQYF. CDR3 coding DNA: TGTGCCAGTAGTGTGACAGGGGGCTACGAGCAGTACTTC.

The chain has TRBV29-1 and TRBJ2-3; 10 bases match TRBD1. Germline CDR1 and CDR2: SQVTM and ANQGSEA. J was trimmed by 3 bases and V by 4 bases; bases with no gene match: 4. The CDR3 spans 14 residues. CDR3 coding DNA: TGCAGCGTTGTGACAGGGGGCTGGACAGATACGCAGTATTTT. Translating gives CSVVTGGWTDTQYF.

V is TRBV5-4 and J is TRBJ2-7; 9 bases align to TRBD1. The CDR3 covers 15 residues. Trimming took 3 bases from V and 3 from J; bases not matched to a gene: 7. Per germline, CDR1 SGHNT and CDR2 YYREEE (reference sequence). CDR3 DNA: TGTGCCAGCAGCTCAAAGGACAGGGGAGACTACGAGCAGTACTTC. This sequence encodes CASSSKDRGDYEQYF. The whole variable domain, filled in from reference TRBV5-4 and TRBJ2-7, reads ETGVTQSPTHLIKTRGQQVTLRCSSQSGHNTVSWYQQALGQGPQFIFQYYREEENGRGNFPPRFSGLQFPNYSSELNVNALELDDSALYLCASSSKDRGDYEQYFGPGTRLTVT.

The J gene is TRBJ2-5, the V gene TRBV5-1; TRBD2 might be the D (6 bases). The germline CDR1 and CDR2 sequences are SGHRS and YFSETQ. The CDR3 length is 14 residues. Trimming removed 1 base at V and 4 bases at J, with 11 bases between. The CDR3 DNA follows: TGCGCCAGCAGCTTGTCCGGGAGCCTAGAGACCCAGTACTTC. This encodes CASSLSGSLETQYF.

The chain links TRBV10-1 to TRBJ1-2, with 9 positions matching TRBD1. This CDR3 spans 16 amino acids. Germline trimming cut 2 bases from V and 8 bases from J; bases unmatched to any gene: 12. CDR1 is WNHNN, CDR2 SYGVQD, per germline (reference sequence). CDR3 sequence reads: CASSETPGTGSAGYTF. The CDR3, as DNA: TGCGCCAGCAGTGAGACCCCCGGGACAGGGAGTGCGGGCTACACCTTC.

This clone came up once. This rearrangement joins TRBV30 to TRBJ1-2; 7 bases are shared with TRBD1. The ends lost 2 bases at V and 8 bases at J; junction bases unmatched: 11. Germline V gives CDR1 GTSNPN, CDR2 SVGIG (reference sequence). This CDR3 comprises 14 residues. In DNA form, the CDR3 reads TGTGCCTGGAGTTTCCTGGACAGGACGAAGGGCTACACCTTC. As protein: CAWSFLDRTKGYTF.

This chain connects TRBV5-8 to TRBJ1-1, with 7 nucleotides matching TRBD1. Germline V gene lookup returns CDR1 SGHTS and CDR2 YDEGEE. The CDR3 has 15 residues. Losses at the gene ends were 4 bases for V and 1 base for J; bases not matched to a gene: 7. The CDR3 sequence: CASSRGQFSNTEAFF. Written as DNA, the CDR3 is TGTGCCAGCAGCCGGGGACAGTTCTCGAACACTGAAGCTTTCTTT. The variable domain in full, completed from reference TRBV5-8 and TRBJ1-1, reads EAGVTQSPTHLIKTRGQQATLRCSPISGHTSVYWYQQALGLGLQFLLWYDEGEERNRGNFPPRFSGRQFPNYSSELNVNALELEDSALYLCASSRGQFSNTEAFFGQGTRLTVV.

This clone has only a few counts. The chain couples TRBV15 to TRBJ1-1; D gene unclear. CDR1 and CDR2 from the germline V gene are LNHNV and YYDKDF (reference sequence). This CDR3 comprises 12 residues. Trimming cost V 3 bases and J 6 bases, with 8 bases left between them. CDR3 region: CATSSIQPEAFF. The CDR3 DNA is TGTGCCACCAGCAGCATACAGCCTGAAGCTTTCTTT.

This clone is labeled as large. V gene TRBV19 combines with J gene TRBJ1-5, with D possibly TRBD1 on 6 matching bases. CDR1 is LNHDA, CDR2 SQIVND, per germline (reference sequence). The CDR3 sequence is 15 residues long. V gave up 1 base and J gave up 6 bases, with 13 bases separating them. The CDR3, as DNA: TGTGCCAGTAGTATAGTACAGGGCGTATTTCAGCCCCAGCATTTT. This translates into CASSIVQGVFQPQHF.

The chain employs TRBV6-1 and TRBJ2-5, with D unresolved. V dropped 4 bases and J dropped 7 bases, with 19 bases sitting between them. Germline loops: CDR1 MNHNS, CDR2 SASEGT. The CDR3 is 15 residues long. The CDR3 region has the DNA TGTGCCAGCAGTGTGTCGGAGACGGAATCGGGGACCCAGTACTTC. It encodes CASSVSETESGTQYF.

The rearrangement uses TRBV6-5 and TRBJ1-2; TRBD1 matches 9 bases. This CDR3 is built from 15 residues. CDR1 is MNHEY, CDR2 SVGAGI, per germline. The J segment lost 6 bases and the V segment lost 2 bases, leaving 7 bases of the junction unmatched. CDR3 residues: CASSYQRDRVDGYTF. For the CDR3, the DNA is TGTGCCAGCAGTTACCAAAGGGACAGGGTGGATGGCTACACCTTC.

The V gene is TRBV28, the J gene TRBJ2-5; 7 nucleotides align to TRBD1. CDR3 size: 14 residues. V lost 5 bases and J lost 2; bases outside the gene matches: 5. Per germline, CDR1 MDHEN and CDR2 SYDVKM. DNA of the CDR3: TGTGCCAGCAGTAGGGGGCAGTCACAAGAGACCCAGTACTTC. Its protein product is CASSRGQSQETQYF.

This clone has just a few counts. The rearrangement uses TRBV27 and TRBJ1-1, with a possible D match to TRBD1 (6 bases). The CDR3 has 13 residues. CDR1 is MNHEY, CDR2 SMNVEV, per germline (reference sequence). The V and J ends lost 6 bases and 1 base respectively, with 9 bases between them. The CDR3 sequence is CASSQGPNTEAFF. The DNA for the CDR3 is TGTGCCAGCAGCCAGGGGCCGAACACTGAAGCTTTCTTT.

The chain joins TRBV7-9 to TRBJ2-2; 13 bases map to TRBD2. Germline loops: CDR1 SEHNR, CDR2 FQNEAQ (reference sequence). V lost 7 bases, J lost 0 bases, and 2 bases stayed unmatched. The CDR3 runs 16 residues. CDR3 in amino acids: CASIGTSGTNTGELFF. The DNA of the CDR3 is TGTGCCAGCATTGGGACTAGCGGGACGAACACCGGGGAGCTGTTTTTT.

The CDR3 bases are TGTGCCAGCAGTGACTACGGGACAGGGGGGGGAGAGACCCAGTACTTC. Amino acids: CASSDYGTGGGETQYF. The chain carries TRBV6-1 and TRBJ2-5; the match to TRBD1 covers 11 bases. Germline lookup yields CDR1 MNHNS and CDR2 SASEGT. The CDR3 is 16 amino acids. J gave up 4 bases and V 3 bases, and 7 bases lay outside the gene matches.

CDR3 nucleotide sequence: TGTGCCAGCAGTGAAAGGGGGTGGGGCACGACGACTGGAAACACCATATATTTT. Amino acid sequence: CASSERGWGTTTGNTIYF. The chain joins TRBV6-1 to TRBJ1-3, with a tentative D call TRBD1 (6 bases). From germline, CDR1 is MNHNS and CDR2 SASEGT. With 2 bases removed from V and 2 bases from J, the gap between germline ends came to 19 bases. CDR3 length: 18 residues.

This clone was seen only a few times. The rearrangement links TRBV11-2 to TRBJ2-7; TRBD2 agrees at 8 bases. The CDR3 contains 17 residues. Looked up from germline, CDR1 is SGHAT and CDR2 is FQNNGV. Germline trimming cut 1 base from V and 0 bases from J; bases unmatched to any gene: 8. Here the CDR3 DNA reads TGTGCCAGCAGCTTAGGGCTTCGGCTAGCGGGCTCCTACGAGCAGTACTTC. Translating gives CASSLGLRLAGSYEQYF.